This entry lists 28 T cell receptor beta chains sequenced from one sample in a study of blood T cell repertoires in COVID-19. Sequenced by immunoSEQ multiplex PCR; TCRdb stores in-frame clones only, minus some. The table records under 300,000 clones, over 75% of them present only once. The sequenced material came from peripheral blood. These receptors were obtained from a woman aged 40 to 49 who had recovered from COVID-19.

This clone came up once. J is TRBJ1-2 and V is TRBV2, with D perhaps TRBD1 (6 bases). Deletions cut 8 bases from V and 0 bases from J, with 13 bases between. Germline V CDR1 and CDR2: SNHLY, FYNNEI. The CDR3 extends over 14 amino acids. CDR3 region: CASESGEANYGYTF. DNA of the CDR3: TGTGCCAGCGAATCAGGGGAAGCTAACTATGGCTACACCTTC. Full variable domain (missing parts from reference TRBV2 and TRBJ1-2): EPEVTQTPSHQVTQMGQEVILRCVPISNHLYFYWYRQILGQKVEFLVSFYNNEISEKSEIFDDQFSVERPDGSNFTLKIRSTKLEDSAMYFCASESGEANYGYTFGSGTRLTVV.

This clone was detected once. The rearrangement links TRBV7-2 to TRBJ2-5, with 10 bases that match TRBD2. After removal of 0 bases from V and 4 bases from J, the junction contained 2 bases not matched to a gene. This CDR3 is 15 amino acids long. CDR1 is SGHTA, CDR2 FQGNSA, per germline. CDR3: CASSLAIAGGETQYF. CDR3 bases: TGTGCCAGCAGCTTAGCGATAGCGGGAGGAGAGACCCAGTACTTC.

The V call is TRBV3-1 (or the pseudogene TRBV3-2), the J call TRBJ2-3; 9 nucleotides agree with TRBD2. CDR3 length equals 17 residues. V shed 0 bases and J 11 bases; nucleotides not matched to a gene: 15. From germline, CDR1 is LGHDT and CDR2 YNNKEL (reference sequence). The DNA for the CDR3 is TGTGCCAGCAGCCAAGATCCACTAGCGGGCATACACAGCGGGCAGTATTTT. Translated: CASSQDPLAGIHSGQYF.

The CDR3: CASISTGRSYNEQFF. Here the CDR3 DNA reads TGTGCCAGCATCTCGACAGGGCGATCCTACAATGAGCAGTTCTTC. The chain combines TRBV6-6 with TRBJ2-1, with 7 positions matching TRBD1. Trimming at V came to 7 bases and at J to 1 base, leaving 7 bases not matched to a gene. The CDR3 runs to 15 residues. Germline CDR1 MNHNY, CDR2 SVGAGI (reference sequence).

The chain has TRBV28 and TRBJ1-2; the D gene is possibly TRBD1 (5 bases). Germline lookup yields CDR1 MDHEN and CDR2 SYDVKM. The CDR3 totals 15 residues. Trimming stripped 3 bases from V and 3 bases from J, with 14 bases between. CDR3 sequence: CASSLGRAPDYGYTF. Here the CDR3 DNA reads TGTGCCAGCAGTTTGGGCAGGGCCCCTGACTATGGCTACACCTTC.

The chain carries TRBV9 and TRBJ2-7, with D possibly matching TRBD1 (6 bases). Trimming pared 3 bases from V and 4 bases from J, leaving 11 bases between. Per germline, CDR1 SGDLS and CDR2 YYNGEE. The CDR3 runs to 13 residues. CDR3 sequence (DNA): TGTGCCAGCAGCGCATTCACAGGGTACGAGCAGTACTTC. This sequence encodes CASSAFTGYEQYF.

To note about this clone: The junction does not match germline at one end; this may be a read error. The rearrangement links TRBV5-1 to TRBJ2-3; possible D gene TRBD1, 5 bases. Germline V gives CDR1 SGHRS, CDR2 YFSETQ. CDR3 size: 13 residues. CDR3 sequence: CASSLWGTDTQYF. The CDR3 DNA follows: TGCGCCAGCAGCTTGTGGGGCACGGATACGCAGTATTTT.

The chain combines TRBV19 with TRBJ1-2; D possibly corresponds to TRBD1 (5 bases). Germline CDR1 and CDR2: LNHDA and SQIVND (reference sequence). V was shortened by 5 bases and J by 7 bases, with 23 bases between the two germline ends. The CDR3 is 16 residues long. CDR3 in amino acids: CASSRRGQGPPGGYTF. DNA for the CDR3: TGTGCCAGTAGTCGTCGTGGGCAGGGCCCTCCCGGTGGCTACACCTTC.

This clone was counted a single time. For the CDR3, the DNA is TGTGCCAGCAGCGTCCAGGGGATTAGTAACACTGAAGCTTTCTTT. As protein: CASSVQGISNTEAFF. The rearrangement links TRBV7-9 to TRBJ1-1; possible D gene TRBD1, 6 bases. The germline V gene encodes CDR1 SEHNR and CDR2 FQNEAQ (reference sequence). The length of the CDR3 is 15 residues. The V end was cut by 5 bases, the J end by 2 bases, with 15 bases between. The full variable domain, completed using reference TRBV7-9 and TRBJ1-1, is DTGVSQNPRHKITKRGQNVTFRCDPISEHNRLYWYRQTLGQGPEFLTYFQNEAQLEKSRLLSDRFSAERPKGSFSTLEIQRTEQGDSAMYLCASSVQGISNTEAFFGQGTRLTVV.

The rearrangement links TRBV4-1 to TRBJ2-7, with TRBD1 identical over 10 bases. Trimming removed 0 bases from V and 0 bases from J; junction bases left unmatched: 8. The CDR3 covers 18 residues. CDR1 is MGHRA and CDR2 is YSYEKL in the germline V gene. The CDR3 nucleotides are TGCGCCAGCAGCCAAGACGGACAGGGGGTTAGAATCTCCTACGAGCAGTACTTC. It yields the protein CASSQDGQGVRISYEQYF.

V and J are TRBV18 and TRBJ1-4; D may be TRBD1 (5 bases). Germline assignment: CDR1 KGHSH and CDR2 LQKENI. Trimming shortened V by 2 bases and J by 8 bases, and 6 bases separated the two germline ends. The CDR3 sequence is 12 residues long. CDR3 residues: CASSPGAEKLFF. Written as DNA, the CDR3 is TGTGCCAGCTCACCAGGGGCCGAAAAACTGTTTTTT.

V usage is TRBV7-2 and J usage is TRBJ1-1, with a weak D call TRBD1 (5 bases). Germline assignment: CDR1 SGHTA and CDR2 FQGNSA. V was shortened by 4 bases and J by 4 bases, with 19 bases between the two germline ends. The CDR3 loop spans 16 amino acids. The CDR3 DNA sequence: TGTGCCAGCAGCTCCCGACAGAATCGGCTCAGCACTGAAGCTTTCTTT. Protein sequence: CASSSRQNRLSTEAFF.

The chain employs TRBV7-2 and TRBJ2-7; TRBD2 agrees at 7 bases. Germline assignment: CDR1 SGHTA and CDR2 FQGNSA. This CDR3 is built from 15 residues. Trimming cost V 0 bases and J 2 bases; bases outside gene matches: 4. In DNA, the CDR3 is TGTGCCAGCAGCTTAGCTAGCGGGTCAGCCTACGAGCAGTACTTC. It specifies CASSLASGSAYEQYF.

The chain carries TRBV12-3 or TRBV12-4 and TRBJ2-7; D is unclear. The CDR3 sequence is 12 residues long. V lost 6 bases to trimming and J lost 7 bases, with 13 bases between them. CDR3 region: CASSRGWYEQYF. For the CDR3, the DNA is TGTGCCAGCAGCCGCGGATGGTATGAGCAGTACTTC.

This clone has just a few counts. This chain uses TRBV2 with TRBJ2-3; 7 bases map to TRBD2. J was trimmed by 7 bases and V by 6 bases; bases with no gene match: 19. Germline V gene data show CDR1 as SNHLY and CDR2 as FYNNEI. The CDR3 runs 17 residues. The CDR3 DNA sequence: TGTGCCAGCAGCCCTGGCACTAGCGTCGCCCCAATCCATACGCAGTATTTT. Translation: CASSPGTSVAPIHTQYF. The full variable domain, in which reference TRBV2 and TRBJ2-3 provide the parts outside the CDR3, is EPEVTQTPSHQVTQMGQEVILRCVPISNHLYFYWYRQILGQKVEFLVSFYNNEISEKSEIFDDQFSVERPDGSNFTLKIRSTKLEDSAMYFCASSPGTSVAPIHTQYFGPGTRLTVL.

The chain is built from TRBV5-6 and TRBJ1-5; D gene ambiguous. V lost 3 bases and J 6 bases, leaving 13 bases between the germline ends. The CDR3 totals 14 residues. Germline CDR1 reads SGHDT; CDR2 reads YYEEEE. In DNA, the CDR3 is TGTGCCAGCAGCTCCCTGCGCGGGAGTCAGCCCCAGCATTTT. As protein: CASSSLRGSQPQHF.

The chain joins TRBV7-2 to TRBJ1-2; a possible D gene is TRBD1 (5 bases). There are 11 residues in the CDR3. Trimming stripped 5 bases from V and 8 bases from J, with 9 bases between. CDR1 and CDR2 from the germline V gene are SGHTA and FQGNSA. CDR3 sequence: CASSQGGGYTF. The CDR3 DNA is TGTGCCAGCAGCCAGGGAGGCGGCTACACCTTC.

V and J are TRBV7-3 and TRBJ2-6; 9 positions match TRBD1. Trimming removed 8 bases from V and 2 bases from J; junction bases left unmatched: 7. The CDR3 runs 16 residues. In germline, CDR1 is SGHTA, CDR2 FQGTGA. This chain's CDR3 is CASGGTGQAGANVLTF. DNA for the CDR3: TGTGCCAGCGGGGGGACAGGGCAAGCTGGGGCCAACGTCCTGACTTTC.

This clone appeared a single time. The CDR3: CASSAGTGAFDEAFF. As DNA, the CDR3 is TGTGCCAGCAGCGCAGGGACAGGGGCTTTTGATGAAGCTTTCTTT. The chain recombines TRBV9 with TRBJ1-1, with TRBD1 identical over 10 bases. Per the germline V gene, CDR1 is SGDLS and CDR2 is YYNGEE. There are 15 residues in the CDR3. Trimming cost V 3 bases and J 7 bases; bases outside gene matches: 9.

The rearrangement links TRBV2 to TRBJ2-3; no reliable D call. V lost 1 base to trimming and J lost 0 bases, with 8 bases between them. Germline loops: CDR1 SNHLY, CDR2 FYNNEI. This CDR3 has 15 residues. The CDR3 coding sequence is TGTGCCAGCAGTGAAGACTCAGGAAGCACAGATACGCAGTATTTT. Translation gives CASSEDSGSTDTQYF.

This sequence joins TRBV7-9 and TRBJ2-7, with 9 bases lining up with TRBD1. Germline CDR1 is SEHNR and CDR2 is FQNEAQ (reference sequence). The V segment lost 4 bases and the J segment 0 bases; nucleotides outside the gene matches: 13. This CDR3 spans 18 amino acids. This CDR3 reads CASSSPRGQGLPSYEQYF. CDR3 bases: TGTGCCAGCAGCTCTCCCCGGGGACAGGGATTGCCCTCCTACGAGCAGTACTTC.

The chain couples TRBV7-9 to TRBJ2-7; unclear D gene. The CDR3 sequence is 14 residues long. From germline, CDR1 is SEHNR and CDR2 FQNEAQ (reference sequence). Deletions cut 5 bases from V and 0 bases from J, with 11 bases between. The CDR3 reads CASSDLRSSYEQYF. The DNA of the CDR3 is TGTGCCAGCAGCGACCTGAGGAGCTCCTACGAGCAGTACTTC. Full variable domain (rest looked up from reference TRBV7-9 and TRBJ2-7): DTGVSQNPRHKITKRGQNVTFRCDPISEHNRLYWYRQTLGQGPEFLTYFQNEAQLEKSRLLSDRFSAERPKGSFSTLEIQRTEQGDSAMYLCASSDLRSSYEQYFGPGTRLTVT.

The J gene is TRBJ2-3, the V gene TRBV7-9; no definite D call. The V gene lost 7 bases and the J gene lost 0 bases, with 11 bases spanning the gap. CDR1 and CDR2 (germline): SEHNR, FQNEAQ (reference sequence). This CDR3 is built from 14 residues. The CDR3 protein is CASITLGSTDTQYF. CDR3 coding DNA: TGTGCCAGCATCACCCTCGGGAGCACAGATACGCAGTATTTT.

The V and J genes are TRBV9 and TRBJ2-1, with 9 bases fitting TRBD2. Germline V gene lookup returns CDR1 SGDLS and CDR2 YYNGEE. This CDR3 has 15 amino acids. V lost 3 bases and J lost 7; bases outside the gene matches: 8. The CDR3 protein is CASSALAGTGNEQFF. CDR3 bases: TGTGCCAGCAGCGCTCTAGCGGGGACTGGGAATGAGCAGTTCTTC. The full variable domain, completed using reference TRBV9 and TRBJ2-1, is DSGVTQTPKHLITATGQRVTLRCSPRSGDLSVYWYQQSLDQGLQFLIQYYNGEERAKGNILERFSAQQFPDLHSELNLSSLELGDSALYFCASSALAGTGNEQFFGPGTRLTVL.

CDR3 region: CASSFTGLETQYF. CDR3 sequence (DNA): TGTGCCAGCAGTTTTACAGGGTTAGAGACCCAGTACTTC. This chain connects TRBV27 to TRBJ2-5; D perhaps matches TRBD1 (6 bases). Trimming cost V 3 bases and J 4 bases, with 9 bases left between them. The CDR3 covers 13 residues. The germline gives CDR1 MNHEY, CDR2 SMNVEV (reference sequence).

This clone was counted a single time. In DNA, the CDR3 is TGCGCCAGCAGTGATTGGGACTTGACTCTGAGGGAGCAGTACTTC. Protein: CASSDWDLTLREQYF. The genes are TRBV10-1 and TRBJ2-7; D might be TRBD2 (6 bases). Germline V gene lookup returns CDR1 WNHNN and CDR2 SYGVQD (reference sequence). Trimming took off 3 bases at V and 7 bases at J, with 19 bases between the two ends. This CDR3 contains 15 residues.

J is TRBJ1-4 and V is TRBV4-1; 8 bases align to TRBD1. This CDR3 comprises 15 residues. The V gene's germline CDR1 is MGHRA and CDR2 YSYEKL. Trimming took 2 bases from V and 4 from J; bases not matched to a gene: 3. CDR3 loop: CASSQKDRGNEKLFF. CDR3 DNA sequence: TGCGCCAGCAGCCAAAAAGACAGGGGTAATGAAAAACTGTTTTTT.

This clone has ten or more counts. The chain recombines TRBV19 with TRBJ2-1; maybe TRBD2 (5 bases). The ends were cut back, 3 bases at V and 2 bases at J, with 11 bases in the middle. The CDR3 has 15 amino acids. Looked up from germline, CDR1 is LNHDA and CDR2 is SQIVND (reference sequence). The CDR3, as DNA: TGTGCCAGTAGTATTAAGTGGGAGCCCTACAATGAGCAGTTCTTC. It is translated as CASSIKWEPYNEQFF.